The 5 T cell receptor beta chains listed next were all sequenced from one sample in a study of tumor and adjacent non-tumor tissue in lung cancer. Three rounds of nested PCR, following a modified ARM-PCR protocol, produced the TCRbeta library. Each CDR3 protein is one row after TCRdb ran MiXCR on the multiplex PCR reads. The sample lists roughly 69,000 distinct CDR3 sequences, approximately 73% occurring once. RNA was extracted from bulk tissue without any cell sorting. This non-tumor lung sample came from over 3 cm beyond the tumor edge. The sequencing sample was made of distant non-tumor lung tissue. The source is a man in his sixties with non-small cell lung cancer.

On this clonotype: One junction end disagrees with the germline gene, perhaps due to a read error. This chain joins TRBV28 and TRBJ1-5; D is ambiguous. The germline V gene has CDR1 MDHEN and CDR2 SYDVKM. CDR3 length: 18 residues. In DNA, the CDR3 is TGTGCCAGCAGTCTATTTACGTTTCAGGCGGGATTCAATCAGCTCCAGCATTTT. It is translated as CASSLFTFQAGFNQLQHF.

For this clonotype: This sequence may be a read error, since a much larger clone differs from it by one base. The rearrangement joins TRBV7-9 to TRBJ2-4; D perhaps matches TRBD1 (6 bases). Germline loops: CDR1 SEHNR, CDR2 FQNEAQ (reference sequence). The CDR3 loop spans 15 amino acids. V lost 10 bases, J lost 1 base, and 17 bases lay in between. The CDR3 bases are TGTGCCAACACCAACAGGGAAGGGGCCAAAAACATTCAGTACTTC. This codes for CANTNREGAKNIQYF.

This clonotype has ten or more counts. J is TRBJ2-3 and V is TRBV5-1, with 11 nucleotides matching TRBD2. CDR1 is SGHRS and CDR2 is YFSETQ in the germline V gene. Germline trimming cut 2 bases from V and 2 bases from J; bases unmatched to any gene: 7. This CDR3 spans 17 amino acids. CDR3 coding DNA: TGCGCCAGCAGCTTCATACTAGCGGGAGCCAACACAGATACGCAGTATTTT. It yields the protein CASSFILAGANTDTQYF.

This clonotype occurred a few times. Just one base apart from a much larger clone, this may be a read error. The chain links TRBV30 to TRBJ2-5, with D hard to call. V shed 2 bases and J shed 3 bases, with 10 bases lying between them. Looked up from germline, CDR1 is GTSNPN and CDR2 is SVGIG (reference sequence). The CDR3 spans 13 residues. The CDR3 DNA sequence: TGTGCCTGGAGTATGCGAATAGAAGAGACCCAGTACTTC. This translates into CAWSMRIEETQYF.

On this clonotype itself: Because it lacks the conserved phenylalanine or tryptophan at the end, this CDR3 is likely a read error. This chain uses TRBV6-2 or TRBV6-3 with TRBJ2-7; maybe TRBD2 (6 bases). Germline CDR1 and CDR2: MNHEY and SVGEGT. This CDR3 has 12 residues. CDR3 in amino acids: CVSGSGVHEQYL. Here the CDR3 DNA reads TGTGTCAGCGGTTCGGGAGTCCACGAGCAGTACTTA.